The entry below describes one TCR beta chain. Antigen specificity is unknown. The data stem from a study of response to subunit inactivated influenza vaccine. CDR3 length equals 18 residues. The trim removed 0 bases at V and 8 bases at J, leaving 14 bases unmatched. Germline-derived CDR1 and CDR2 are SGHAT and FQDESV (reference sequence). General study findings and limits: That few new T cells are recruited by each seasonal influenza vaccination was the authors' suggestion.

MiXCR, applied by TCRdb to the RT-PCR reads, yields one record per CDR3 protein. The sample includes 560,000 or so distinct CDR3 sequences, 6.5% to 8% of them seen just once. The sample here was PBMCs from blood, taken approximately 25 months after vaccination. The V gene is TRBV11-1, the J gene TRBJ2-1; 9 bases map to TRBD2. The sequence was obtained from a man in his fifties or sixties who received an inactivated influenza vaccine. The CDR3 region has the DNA TGTGCCAGCAGCTTAGCGCTACTTCGCAGCGGGGGGTATTATGAGCAGTTCTTC. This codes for CASSLALLRSGGYYEQFF.